This TCR beta chain was recorded in a study of blood T cell repertoires in COVID-19. Source study methods: By means of reference gene primer amplification, nucleated cell counts were estimated. The protocol was immunoSEQ multiplex PCR, while the TCRdb copy is restricted to in-frame clones and leaves out a portion. V and J calls and clone size are given by that table; D and trimming were obtained from the DNA. This table has 50,000 to 60,000 clones, around 81% appearing once. This CDR3 contains 15 residues. CDR1 and CDR2 from the germline V gene are MNHEY and SVGEGT. J lost 5 bases, V lost 1 base, and 6 bases had no gene match.

The TCR comes from a man aged 70-80 years with active COVID-19. The sequencing input was peripheral blood. This chain links TRBV6-2 or TRBV6-3 with TRBJ1-1; 8 nucleotides line up with TRBD1. The CDR3 DNA follows: TGTGCCAGCAGTTACTTTCAGGGGGCTTGGACTGAAGCTTTCTTT. Encoded protein: CASSYFQGAWTEAFF.